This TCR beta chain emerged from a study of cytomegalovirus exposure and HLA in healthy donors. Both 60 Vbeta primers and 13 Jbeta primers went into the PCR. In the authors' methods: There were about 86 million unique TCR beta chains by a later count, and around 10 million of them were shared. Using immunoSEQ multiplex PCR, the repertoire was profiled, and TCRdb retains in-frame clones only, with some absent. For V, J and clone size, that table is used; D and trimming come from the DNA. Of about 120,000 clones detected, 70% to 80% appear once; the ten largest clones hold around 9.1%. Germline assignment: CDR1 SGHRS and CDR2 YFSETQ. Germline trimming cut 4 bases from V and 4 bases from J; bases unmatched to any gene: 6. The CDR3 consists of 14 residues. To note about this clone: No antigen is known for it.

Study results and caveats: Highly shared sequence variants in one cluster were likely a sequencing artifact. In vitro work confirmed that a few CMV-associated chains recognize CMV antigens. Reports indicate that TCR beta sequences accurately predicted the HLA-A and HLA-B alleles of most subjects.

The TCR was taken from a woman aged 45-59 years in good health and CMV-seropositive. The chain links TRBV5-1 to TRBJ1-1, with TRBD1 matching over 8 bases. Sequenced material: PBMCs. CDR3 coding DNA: TGCGCCAGCAGCAAGGGACAGGTCCTCACTGAAGCTTTCTTT. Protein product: CASSKGQVLTEAFF.